This entry describes one TCR beta chain. The antigen remains unidentified. CDR3 size: 12 residues. V lost 4 bases and J lost 10; bases outside the gene matches: 3. Germline CDR1 reads SGHVS; CDR2 reads FNYEAQ. PCR involved 60 Vbeta and 13 Jbeta primers. TCRdb keeps only in-frame clones here, not all; method: immunoSEQ multiplex PCR. Here the sample spans roughly 200,000 clones, roughly 85% being singletons. The data belong to a study of cytomegalovirus exposure and HLA in healthy donors. General study points: What was likely a sequencing artifact was a cluster of highly shared sequence variants. Trimming of TCR beta V- and J-genes showed a link, identified in a later analysis, to a missense DCLRE1C variant. Prior analysis indicated that the majority of TCR beta V segments exhibited productivity approximately 87% or approximately 30% of the time.

This clonotype was sampled from a woman aged 45-60 years in good health and CMV-seronegative. This chain joins TRBV7-6 and TRBJ2-1, with TRBD2 matching over 8 bases. Sequencing was done on a sample of PBMCs. CDR3: CASSSLAEEQFF. In nucleotides, the CDR3 is TGTGCCAGCAGCTCACTAGCGGAGGAGCAGTTCTTC.